The 14 T cell receptor beta chains below all came from one sample that was sequenced in a study of blood T cell repertoires in COVID-19. Measured with immunoSEQ multiplex PCR; TCRdb has only the in-frame clones, and not every one. This sample yields around 77,000 clones, of which roughly 90% are seen a single time; 15% to 20% belongs to the top ten. The specimen sequenced was peripheral blood. These TCRs come from a woman of 80 years or more with active or convalescent COVID-19.

The chain recombines TRBV15 with TRBJ2-2; TRBD2 agrees at 9 bases. Germline V lookup: CDR1 LNHNV, CDR2 YYDKDF (reference sequence). With 0 bases clipped from V and 4 bases from J, the junction kept 6 bases outside the gene matches. The CDR3 length is 17 residues. This chain's CDR3 is CATSRDLASGATGELFF. CDR3 bases: TGTGCCACCAGCAGAGATCTGGCTAGCGGGGCCACCGGGGAGCTGTTTTTT.

This chain joins TRBV10-3 and TRBJ1-1; D uncertain. V lost 0 bases to trimming and J lost 2 bases, with 10 bases between them. Germline lookup yields CDR1 ENHRY and CDR2 SYGVKD. The CDR3 is made up of 15 amino acids. The CDR3 spells CAISESERINTEAFF. CDR3 in DNA: TGTGCCATCAGTGAGTCCGAGCGAATAAACACTGAAGCTTTCTTT.

The rearrangement joins TRBV19 to TRBJ2-7; 7 bases map to TRBD1. Germline trimming cut 3 bases from V and 0 bases from J; bases unmatched to any gene: 5. Germline values: CDR1 LNHDA, CDR2 SQIVND (reference sequence). This CDR3 region has 15 residues. CDR3 DNA sequence: TGTGCCAGTAGTATGCAGGGGGTGCCCTCCTACGAGCAGTACTTC. Translated: CASSMQGVPSYEQYF.

The chain joins TRBV4-1 to TRBJ2-1, with 11 nucleotides matching TRBD2. CDR1 is MGHRA and CDR2 is YSYEKL in the germline V gene. With 4 bases clipped from V and 4 bases from J, the junction kept 6 bases outside the gene matches. This CDR3 region has 16 residues. CDR3 bases: TGCGCCAGCAGCCTGTTAGCGGGGGGGGATTACAATGAGCAGTTCTTC. Translating it yields CASSLLAGGDYNEQFF.

This rearrangement joins TRBV4-3 to TRBJ2-1; 8 bases map to TRBD1. CDR1 is LGHNA, CDR2 YSLEER, per germline. The length of the CDR3 is 17 residues. V shed 1 base and J 2 bases; nucleotides not matched to a gene: 7. CDR3 loop: CASSQGFGTGPYNEQFF. Written as DNA, the CDR3 is TGCGCCAGCAGCCAAGGGTTTGGGACAGGACCCTACAATGAGCAGTTCTTC.

The chain carries TRBV9 and TRBJ1-2, with 10 nucleotides matching TRBD1. Germline trimming cut 0 bases from V and 6 bases from J; bases unmatched to any gene: 11. Germline values: CDR1 SGDLS, CDR2 YYNGEE. The CDR3 spans 17 residues. CDR3 bases: TGTGCCAGCAGCGTAGCAGGAGGGTGGGGACAGGGGCATGGCTACACCTTC. It specifies CASSVAGGWGQGHGYTF.

This rearrangement joins TRBV7-9 to TRBJ2-7, with a possible D match to TRBD1 (6 bases). V was trimmed by 4 bases and J by 6 bases, leaving 13 bases between them. This CDR3 spans 13 amino acids. From germline, CDR1 is SEHNR and CDR2 FQNEAQ (reference sequence). The CDR3 reads CASSYTGTSEQYF. DNA of the CDR3: TGTGCCAGCAGCTATACAGGGACCTCCGAGCAGTACTTC.

V is TRBV6-4 and J is TRBJ1-4, with 9 bases aligning to TRBD1. The CDR3 is 16 amino acids. Germline V gene lookup returns CDR1 MRHNA and CDR2 SNTAGT. The ends lost 0 bases at V and 7 bases at J; junction bases unmatched: 6. CDR3 DNA: TGTGCCAGCAGTGACTCATTTGGGACAGGGTGTGAAAAACTGTTTTTT. It is translated as CASSDSFGTGCEKLFF.

The chain combines TRBV11-2 with TRBJ1-3; weak D call: TRBD1 (6 bases). Germline V gene sequence: CDR1 SGHAT, CDR2 FQNNGV. The CDR3 contains 16 residues. V lost 5 bases and J 2 bases, leaving 16 bases between the germline ends. Here the CDR3 reads CASSTTQGSPGNTIYF. In DNA, the CDR3 is TGTGCCAGCAGCACCACACAGGGTAGCCCTGGAAACACCATATATTTT. The full variable domain, in which reference TRBV11-2 and TRBJ1-3 provide the parts outside the CDR3, is EAGVAQSPRYKIIEKRQSVAFWCNPISGHATLYWYQQILGQGPKLLIQFQNNGVVDDSQLPKDRFSAERLKGVDSTLKIQPAKLEDSAVYLCASSTTQGSPGNTIYFGEGSWLTVV.

The J gene is TRBJ2-2, the V gene TRBV6-5; tentative D call: TRBD2 (6 bases). The CDR3 contains 14 residues. Germline V gene lookup returns CDR1 MNHEY and CDR2 SVGAGI. Trimming pared 0 bases from V and 7 bases from J, leaving 9 bases between. The CDR3 region is CASSYSGLLGELFF. The CDR3 DNA reads as TGTGCCAGCAGTTACTCGGGACTCCTCGGGGAGCTGTTTTTT.

The chain carries TRBV28 and TRBJ2-7, with 12 positions matching TRBD2. The V gene end was trimmed by 3 bases and the J gene end by 3 bases; junction bases not matched to a gene: 3. The length of the CDR3 is 15 residues. The germline CDR1 and CDR2 sequences are MDHEN and SYDVKM. Written as DNA, the CDR3 is TGTGCCAGCAGTTTTCAACTAGCGGGGGGCTACGAGCAGTACTTC. Translation: CASSFQLAGGYEQYF.

This chain uses TRBV6-5 with TRBJ2-2; 11 bases align to TRBD1. V shed 6 bases and J 6 bases; nucleotides not matched to a gene: 3. This CDR3 is built from 14 residues. Germline values: CDR1 MNHEY, CDR2 SVGAGI. CDR3 DNA: TGTGCCAGCAGGCAGGACAGGGGGCCCGGGGAGCTGTTTTTT. This gives the protein CASRQDRGPGELFF.

CDR3 loop: CATSRDRQGAGELFF. In nucleotides, the CDR3 is TGTGCCACCAGCAGAGATCGTCAGGGGGCCGGGGAGCTGTTTTTT. V is TRBV15 and J is TRBJ2-2; 7 nucleotides line up with TRBD1. The CDR3 contains 15 residues. Germline CDR1 and CDR2: LNHNV and YYDKDF (reference sequence). V gave up 0 bases and J gave up 6 bases; unmatched junction bases: 4.

The V and J genes are TRBV7-9 and TRBJ2-7; no clear D. With 2 bases removed from V and 2 bases from J, the gap between germline ends came to 16 bases. Germline assignment: CDR1 SEHNR and CDR2 FQNEAQ (reference sequence). The CDR3 is 16 residues long. CDR3 in DNA: TGTGCCAGCAGCTTAATAGGTAGAGGCCCAGCCTACGAGCAGTACTTC. It translates to CASSLIGRGPAYEQYF.